The clone carrying this T cell receptor beta chain came up many times. This sample is part of a study of breast tumors, draining lymph nodes, adjacent tissues. In TCRdb, the multiplex PCR reads were re-called with MiXCR into one record per CDR3 protein. This sample carries roughly 220,000 distinct CDR3 sequences, around 34% of them seen once, and the ten largest clones take about 3.3%. Samples came from axillary lymph nodes draining the breast cancer. The germline CDR1 and CDR2 sequences are SGHAT and FQNNGV. V was clipped by 5 bases and J by 3 bases; unmatched bases: 12. The CDR3 is 17 residues long.

The source is a female donor with breast cancer. Some clones in this sample may be carry-over from other donors' samples. Source material: axillary lymph node tissue. The chain carries TRBV11-2 and TRBJ2-3; 9 bases agree with TRBD1. CDR3 in amino acids: CASSKTLDRGVTDTQYF. DNA of the CDR3: TGTGCCAGCAGCAAAACGCTAGACAGGGGGGTAACAGATACGCAGTATTTT.